The 26 T cell receptor beta chains in this list originate from one sample, sequenced in a study of blood T cell repertoires in COVID-19. TCRdb's table, derived via immunoSEQ multiplex PCR, lists solely in-frame clones and lacks some. The sample holds some 150,000 clones; 84% are singletons and the top ten take about 14%. Sequenced sample: peripheral blood. These receptor sequences come from a woman aged 70-85 years with COVID-19, enrolled during active disease.

This clone was seen a single time. The V call is TRBV5-1, the J call TRBJ2-4; D possibly corresponds to TRBD2 (6 bases). This CDR3 has 15 residues. Trimming took off 5 bases at V and 6 bases at J, with 18 bases between the two ends. Germline V lookup: CDR1 SGHRS, CDR2 YFSETQ. The CDR3 DNA follows: TGCGCCAGCAGGATATCCGGGGGAGAGGGAAACATTCAGTACTTC. Translating it yields CASRISGGEGNIQYF.

The chain uses TRBV15 and TRBJ2-3, with 8 nucleotides matching TRBD2. Per the germline V gene, CDR1 is LNHNV and CDR2 is YYDKDF (reference sequence). V lost 0 bases, J lost 6 bases, and 8 bases stayed unmatched. This CDR3 has 16 residues. DNA for the CDR3: TGTGCCACCAGCAGAGATAGGGCGGGAGGAGTGGATACGCAGTATTTT. It is translated as CATSRDRAGGVDTQYF.

The genes are TRBV6-2 or TRBV6-3 and TRBJ1-2; TRBD1 is a possible D gene (6 bases). Germline CDR1 reads MNHEY; CDR2 reads SVGEGT. Trimming removed 4 bases from V and 4 bases from J, with 25 bases in between. CDR3 length: 18 amino acids. CDR3 bases: TGTGCCAGCAGTTCCAGGATAACAGGGAAAAAGGGGTTCTATGGCTACACCTTC. It yields the protein CASSSRITGKKGFYGYTF.

This clone is a singleton in its sample. The V and J genes are TRBV28 and TRBJ2-7, with 7 bases that match TRBD1. The CDR3 spans 13 residues. V was clipped by 8 bases and J by 7 bases; unmatched bases: 11. Germline V CDR1 and CDR2: MDHEN, SYDVKM. For the CDR3, the DNA is TGTGCCAGCCACCGAGGGGGCTATACTGAGCAGTACTTC. Translation gives CASHRGGYTEQYF.

This clone occurred a few times. V gene TRBV7-8 combines with J gene TRBJ1-2, with D possibly being TRBD1 (5 bases). The germline V gene has CDR1 SGHVS and CDR2 FQNEAQ. Trimming took 5 bases from V and 5 from J, leaving 21 bases between them. This CDR3 is 16 amino acids long. CDR3 in amino acids: CASSTSREAQRYGYTF. The CDR3 nucleotides are TGTGCCAGCAGCACGAGCAGGGAGGCTCAACGGTATGGCTACACCTTC.

V and J are TRBV7-9 and TRBJ2-3, with 9 bases matching TRBD2. The germline V gene encodes CDR1 SEHNR and CDR2 FQNEAQ (reference sequence). This CDR3 is 16 amino acids long. The V segment lost 2 bases and the J segment 5 bases; nucleotides outside the gene matches: 8. In DNA, the CDR3 is TGTGCCAGCAGCTTAAGTAGCGGGAGAGGTATAGATACGCAGTATTTT. It codes for CASSLSSGRGIDTQYF.

This clone was observed a few times. This chain joins TRBV10-1 and TRBJ1-2; 9 nucleotides match TRBD1. V shed 2 bases, J shed 4 bases, and the junction held 11 bases outside the gene matches. CDR1 is WNHNN and CDR2 is SYGVQD in the germline V gene (reference sequence). The CDR3 has 17 amino acids. The CDR3 sequence: CASSEPGQGKSAYGYTF. CDR3 bases: TGCGCCAGCAGTGAGCCGGGACAGGGAAAATCCGCCTATGGCTACACCTTC.

Only one count was recorded for this clone. The gene calls are TRBV5-1 and TRBJ1-5; TRBD1 is a possible D gene (5 bases). The CDR3 totals 14 residues. V lost 4 bases, J lost 4 bases, and 12 bases lay in between. CDR1 is SGHRS and CDR2 is YFSETQ in the germline V gene. As DNA, the CDR3 is TGCGCCAGCAGCACTGACGGGGGAAATCAGCCCCAGCATTTT. Its protein product is CASSTDGGNQPQHF.

The chain has TRBV6-5 and TRBJ1-1; 8 bases match TRBD1. The germline gives CDR1 MNHEY, CDR2 SVGAGI. The V and J ends lost 5 bases and 5 bases, in that order; junction bases with no gene match: 4. This CDR3 comprises 13 residues. The CDR3 loop is CASSQTGVTEAFF. In DNA form, the CDR3 reads TGTGCCAGCAGTCAGACAGGGGTTACTGAAGCTTTCTTT.

This clone has only one observation. J is TRBJ1-2 and V is TRBV5-1; 9 bases line up with TRBD1. CDR1 is SGHRS and CDR2 is YFSETQ in the germline V gene. CDR3 size: 16 residues. V dropped 5 bases and J dropped 8; count of bases not matched to a gene: 16. The CDR3 nucleotides read TGCGCCAGCAGGAGACTTCCGGGACAGGGTAGCGGGGGCTACACCTTC. Amino acid sequence: CASRRLPGQGSGGYTF.

The V gene is TRBV30, the J gene TRBJ1-3, with D unclear. This CDR3 is built from 13 residues. Germline CDR1 GTSNPN, CDR2 SVGIG (reference sequence). V lost 5 bases and J lost 0, with 8 bases in between. DNA of the CDR3: TGTGCCTGGGGACGGGACTCTGGAAACACCATATATTTT. Its protein is CAWGRDSGNTIYF.

The count of this clone is one. The chain uses TRBV28 and TRBJ2-1; 11 nucleotides line up with TRBD2. Germline CDR1 reads MDHEN; CDR2 reads SYDVKM. The J segment lost 3 bases and the V segment lost 4 bases, leaving 2 bases of the junction unmatched. The CDR3 runs 15 residues. The CDR3 nucleotides read TGTGCCAGCAGTTCCCTAGCGGGAGGCTACAATGAGCAGTTCTTC. Translating gives CASSSLAGGYNEQFF.

This chain links TRBV15 with TRBJ1-2; weak D call: TRBD1 (6 bases). Germline assignment: CDR1 LNHNV and CDR2 YYDKDF (reference sequence). The CDR3 contains 15 residues. The V and J ends lost 3 bases and 5 bases respectively, with 16 bases between them. CDR3 residues: CATSSPNRALYGYTF. The CDR3, as DNA: TGTGCCACCAGCAGTCCTAACAGGGCTCTTTATGGCTACACCTTC.

The gene calls are TRBV3-1 (or the pseudogene TRBV3-2) and TRBJ2-7, with 9 bases identical to TRBD2. Germline V gene sequence: CDR1 LGHDT, CDR2 YNNKEL (reference sequence). The length of the CDR3 is 14 residues. Trimming removed 2 bases from V and 2 bases from J; junction bases left unmatched: 1. CDR3 nucleotides: TGTGCCAGCAGCCAAACTAGCGGGCCCTACGAGCAGTACTTC. Translating gives CASSQTSGPYEQYF.

The chain employs TRBV2 and TRBJ2-4, with 8 bases lining up with TRBD2. This CDR3 contains 14 residues. Trimming at V came to 6 bases and at J to 10 bases, leaving 11 bases not matched to a gene. Germline CDR1 reads SNHLY; CDR2 reads FYNNEI. The CDR3 DNA reads TGTGCCAGCAGAGAGACTAGCGTGGGGGGGATTCAGTACTTC. Its translation: CASRETSVGGIQYF.

A few counts support this clone. CDR3 DNA sequence: TGTGCCAGCAGCTTGAGGGCGGGACAGCTGAACACTGAAGCTTTCTTT. Its translation: CASSLRAGQLNTEAFF. J is TRBJ1-1 and V is TRBV5-5, with TRBD1 matching 7 bases. The CDR3 has 16 amino acids. In germline, CDR1 is SGHKS, CDR2 YYEKEE (reference sequence). The trim removed 1 base at V and 0 bases at J, leaving 6 bases unmatched. The full variable domain, rest sourced from reference TRBV5-5 and TRBJ1-1, is DAGVTQSPTHLIKTRGQQVTLRCSPISGHKSVSWYQQVLGQGPQFIFQYYEKEERGRGNFPDRFSARQFPNYSSELNVNALLLGDSALYLCASSLRAGQLNTEAFFGQGTRLTVV.

The V call is TRBV7-8, the J call TRBJ2-3; D is perhaps TRBD1 (8 bases). Trimming took 5 bases from V and 2 from J, leaving 23 bases between them. Germline V gene data show CDR1 as SGHVS and CDR2 as FQNEAQ. The CDR3 extends over 18 amino acids. CDR3 bases: TGTGCCAGCAGCGCTAGATCCCCCACAGGGGGGGTCACAGATACGCAGTATTTT. This translates into CASSARSPTGGVTDTQYF.

The chain carries TRBV7-3 and TRBJ2-3; TRBD2 might be the D (6 bases). Germline V gene sequence: CDR1 SGHTA, CDR2 FQGTGA. The CDR3 length is 15 residues. The ends were cut back, 2 bases at V and 2 bases at J, with 11 bases in the middle. This CDR3 is CASSLGIAVTDTQYF. The CDR3 coding sequence is TGTGCCAGCAGCTTAGGTATAGCGGTCACAGATACGCAGTATTTT.

V gene TRBV6-5 combines with J gene TRBJ1-5, with TRBD1 matching 8 bases. The CDR3 consists of 13 residues. V shed 10 bases, J shed 7 bases, and the junction held 9 bases outside the gene matches. Germline assignment: CDR1 MNHEY and CDR2 SVGAGI. The CDR3 sequence is CAIRDRIDQPQHF. CDR3 sequence (DNA): TGTGCCATCCGGGACAGGATAGACCAGCCCCAGCATTTT.

The rearrangement joins TRBV21-1 to TRBJ2-7; TRBD2, the table's D call, lacks a check against the DNA. TRBV21-1 is a known pseudogene. CDR3 length equals 14 residues. The CDR3 DNA sequence: TGTGCCAGCAGCAAAGTCAACCGCGCCTACGAGCAGTACGTC. Translating gives CASSKVNRAYEQYV.

This chain joins TRBV5-1 and TRBJ2-7, with TRBD1 identical over 7 bases. The CDR3 extends over 14 amino acids. Germline CDR1 and CDR2: SGHRS and YFSETQ. V lost 0 bases, J lost 3 bases, and 3 bases stayed unmatched. The CDR3 is CASSLGTGYYEQYF. The CDR3, as DNA: TGCGCCAGCAGCTTGGGGACAGGCTACTACGAGCAGTACTTC.

The chain joins TRBV28 to TRBJ1-1, with TRBD1 matching over 10 bases. The CDR3 loop spans 14 amino acids. With V trimmed by 3 bases and J by 5 bases, 3 bases remained unmatched. Germline assignment: CDR1 MDHEN and CDR2 SYDVKM. In nucleotides, the CDR3 is TGTGCCAGCAGTTTGACAGGGGGCGGGACTGAAGCTTTCTTT. Protein: CASSLTGGGTEAFF.

This clone was seen just once. V gene TRBV9 combines with J gene TRBJ1-4; no firm D call. Per the germline V gene, CDR1 is SGDLS and CDR2 is YYNGEE. The V and J ends lost 2 bases and 7 bases respectively, with 12 bases between them. CDR3 length equals 14 residues. CDR3 sequence: CASSVDSGTEKLFF. The CDR3 DNA sequence: TGTGCCAGCAGCGTTGACTCGGGAACTGAAAAACTGTTTTTT.

The chain has TRBV15 and TRBJ1-6; weak D call: TRBD1 (5 bases). The V and J ends lost 5 bases and 9 bases respectively, with 8 bases between them. The length of the CDR3 is 12 residues. From germline, CDR1 is LNHNV and CDR2 YYDKDF (reference sequence). The CDR3 loop is CATSLTGSPLHF. The CDR3 DNA reads as TGTGCCACCAGCCTTACAGGTTCACCCCTCCACTTT.

This chain uses TRBV27 with TRBJ2-7; no clear D gene. The CDR3 totals 13 residues. V was trimmed by 2 bases and J by 3 bases, leaving 8 bases between them. Germline loops: CDR1 MNHEY, CDR2 SMNVEV (reference sequence). CDR3 in DNA: TGTGCCAGCAGTTTAGGGCCAGTCTACGAGCAGTACGTC. Amino acid sequence: CASSLGPVYEQYV.

This clone was seen only once. The V call is TRBV6-6, the J call TRBJ2-1, with unresolved D. The CDR3 contains 16 residues. Trimming shortened V by 3 bases and J by 0 bases, and 12 bases separated the two germline ends. Germline-derived CDR1 and CDR2 are MNHNY and SVGAGI (reference sequence). The CDR3 spells CASSYSHRFSYNEQFF. In nucleotides, the CDR3 is TGTGCCAGCAGTTATTCTCACAGATTCTCCTACAATGAGCAGTTCTTC.